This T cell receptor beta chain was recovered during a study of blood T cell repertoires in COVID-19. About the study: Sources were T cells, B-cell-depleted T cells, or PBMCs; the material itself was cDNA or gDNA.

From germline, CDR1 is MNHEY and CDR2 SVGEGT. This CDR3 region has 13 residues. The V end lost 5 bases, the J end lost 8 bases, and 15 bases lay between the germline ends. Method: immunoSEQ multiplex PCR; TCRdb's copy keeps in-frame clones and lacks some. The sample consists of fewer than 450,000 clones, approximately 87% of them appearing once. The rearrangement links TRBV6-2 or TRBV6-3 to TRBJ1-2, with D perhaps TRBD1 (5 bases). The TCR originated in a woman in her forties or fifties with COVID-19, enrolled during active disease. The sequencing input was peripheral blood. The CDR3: CASSKDSLRGYTF. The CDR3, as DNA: TGTGCCAGCAGTAAAGACAGTCTTCGAGGCTACACCTTC.